This T cell receptor (beta chain) was retrieved from a study of shared T cell receptors in the human thymus. Assay: immunoSEQ multiplex PCR; the TCRdb copy retains only in-frame clones and omits some. The sample holds about 730,000 clones; roughly 88% are singletons and the top ten take 0.008% to 0.011%. Trimming removed 5 bases from V and 4 bases from J, with 14 bases in between. The CDR3 runs 14 residues. Germline values: CDR1 MNHNS, CDR2 SASEGT. This sample was shared with a second study, whose subject was human thymus T cells. That publication notes: The thymus was resected at corrective cardiac surgery.

The sample comprised thymocytes. This clonotype originated in a girl less than two years old with a congenital heart defect. This chain links TRBV6-1 with TRBJ1-1; tentative D call: TRBD1 (6 bases). The CDR3 nucleotides read TGTGCCAGCAGTCTGCAGGGGCTGGGCACTGAAGCTTTCTTT. The encoded protein is CASSLQGLGTEAFF.